The entry that follows covers one T cell receptor (beta chain) sequence. Its antigen remains unidentified. One junction end disagrees with the germline gene, perhaps due to a read error. Through a sample-barcoded 5' primer and a J-beta primer mix, a second PCR was run for about 6 to 12 cycles. TCRdb ran MiXCR on the 5' RACE reads and lists one entry per CDR3 protein. The repertoire has about 1.4 million distinct CDR3 sequences, 59% of them found once; the top ten carry over 5.5%. This entry comes from a study of blood T cells in healthy people across ages. Per sample, no less than 6 micrograms of total RNA were extracted. General observations from the study: Diversity of TCR beta per million T cells declined in a roughly linear way with age.

The TCR originated in a man between 18 and 35 years old in good health. The source material was blood.

CDR3 protein: CVSSLRGRSYEQYF. The CDR3 DNA is TGCGTCAGCAGCTTGAGGGGACGCTCATACGAGCAGTACTTC. The chain joins TRBV5-1 to TRBJ2-7; D is possibly TRBD1 or TRBD2 (5 bases each). The V gene's germline CDR1 is SGHRS and CDR2 YFSETQ. The CDR3 covers 14 residues.